Below, one T cell receptor beta chain is given with its context. Using immunoSEQ multiplex PCR, the repertoire was profiled, and TCRdb retains in-frame clones only, with some absent. The sample lists a few hundred thousand clones, about 91% occurring once. This record belongs to a study of Ad26.COV2.S vaccination and SARS-CoV-2 variants. Germline values: CDR1 MNHEY, CDR2 SMNVEV (reference sequence). The CDR3 runs 14 residues. The V end lost 4 bases, the J end lost 0 bases, and 10 bases lay between the germline ends. Indicated treatment: over 15 received Ad26.COV2.S at low or high dose, single or two shots; five or six received placebo; per-sample allocation not given. Samples were taken on day 63 after the first vaccine or placebo injection.

This TCR was sampled from a person aged 18-65 years who received the Ad26.COV2.S COVID-19 vaccine or a placebo. The chain joins TRBV27 to TRBJ2-7, with D maybe TRBD2 (6 bases). This specimen consisted of peripheral blood, obtained in a trial of Ad26.COV2.S vaccine versus placebo. CDR3 nucleotide sequence: TGTGCCAGCAGTTGGAGGGCAGGCTCCTACGAGCAGTACTTC. It encodes CASSWRAGSYEQYF.